These T cell receptor beta chains were read from a single sample in a study of blood T cell repertoires in COVID-19. TCRdb's table, derived via immunoSEQ multiplex PCR, lists solely in-frame clones and lacks some. This sample carries roughly 250,000 clones, 70% to 90% of them seen once, and the ten largest clones take more than 4%. Sequencing used PBMCs or T cells enriched from blood (not recorded which). The source of these receptors is a young woman who had recovered from COVID-19. The CDR3 runs from the conserved cysteine through the conserved F or W. Fields, in order: D gene, J gene, CDR3 length, clone size, V gene, CDR3 protein, CDR3 DNA. D genes are given only for firm matches. Clone size is shown for a subset of rows, as once, few, many or a class of expanded clone.

NA,TRBJ1-2,16,NA,TRBV5-6,CASSFLQGRGSYGYTF,TGTGCCAGCAGCTTCCTACAGGGAAGAGGGTCCTATGGCTACACCTTC
NA,TRBJ1-1,12,NA,TRBV3-1/TRBV3-2,CASSPDSTEAFF,TGTGCCAGCAGTCCGGACAGCACTGAAGCTTTCTTT
TRBD2,TRBJ2-1,16,NA,TRBV5-1,CASSFRLAGLKAEQFF,TGCGCCAGCAGCTTTCGACTAGCGGGGTTGAAGGCTGAGCAGTTCTTC
NA,TRBJ1-2,12,NA,TRBV16,CASTQQGNGYTF,TGTGCCAGCACCCAGCAGGGGAATGGCTACACCTTC
NA,TRBJ2-1,15,NA,TRBV13,CASSPARSVYNEQFF,TGTGCCAGCAGCCCCGCGAGGTCAGTCTACAATGAGCAGTTCTTC
NA,TRBJ2-3,14,NA,TRBV18,CASSPYWSTDTQYF,TGTGCCAGCTCACCGTACTGGAGCACAGATACGCAGTATTTT
NA,TRBJ1-5,13,NA,TRBV4-1,CASSQVSGQPQHF,TGCGCCAGCAGCCAAGTAAGTGGCCAGCCCCAGCATTTT
NA,TRBJ1-1,16,NA,TRBV28,CASRDNFGRRNTEAFF,TGTGCCAGCCGCGATAATTTTGGGAGACGTAACACTGAAGCTTTCTTT
NA,TRBJ2-2,16,once,TRBV6-5,CASSYSVGTALGELFF,TGTGCCAGCAGTTATTCAGTCGGAACAGCACTCGGGGAGCTGTTTTTT
TRBD2,TRBJ2-5,15,few,TRBV25-1,CASSEPTSGAETQYF,TGTGCCAGCAGTGAACCGACTAGCGGGGCAGAGACCCAGTACTTC
TRBD1,TRBJ1-1,18,few,TRBV11-3,CASSSSTGQGDGRTEAFF,TGTGCCAGCAGCTCATCGACGGGACAGGGTGATGGTAGGACTGAAGCTTTCTTT
NA,TRBJ1-1,13,NA,TRBV28,CASSLPGGTEAFF,TGTGCCAGCAGTTTACCGGGAGGCACTGAAGCTTTCTTT
NA,TRBJ1-2,14,NA,TRBV7-9,CASSLAGGSGGYTF,TGTGCCAGCAGCTTAGCGGGGGGAAGTGGTGGCTACACCTTC
TRBD1,TRBJ1-5,13,NA,TRBV28,CASSSDRDQPQHF,TGTGCCAGCAGTTCGGACAGGGATCAGCCCCAGCATTTT
NA,TRBJ1-4,17,NA,TRBV7-8,CASSSTSYAGEGEKLFF,TGTGCCAGCAGCTCCACTTCTTACGCAGGGGAGGGTGAAAAACTGTTTTTT
NA,TRBJ1-1,14,NA,TRBV7-9,CASTWGGEDTEAFF,TGTGCCAGCACCTGGGGGGGTGAGGACACTGAAGCTTTCTTT
NA,TRBJ1-2,14,NA,TRBV11-2,CASSSYGGREGYTF,TGTGCCAGCAGCTCCTACGGGGGGAGGGAGGGCTACACCTTC
TRBD1,TRBJ1-4,16,NA,TRBV2,CASSLTGGGTNEKLFF,TGTGCCAGCTCATTAACAGGGGGGGGAACTAATGAAAAACTGTTTTTT
TRBD1,TRBJ1-1,15,NA,TRBV5-8,CASSLGISGGTEAFF,TGTGCCAGCAGCTTAGGAATATCAGGGGGCACTGAAGCTTTCTTT
NA,TRBJ2-2,17,NA,TRBV6-1,CASSVSLIATNTGELFF,TGTGCCAGCAGTGTCTCCCTGATAGCGACGAACACCGGGGAGCTGTTTTTT
TRBD1,TRBJ2-7,14,once,TRBV11-2,CASSFGTGDYEQYF,TGTGCCAGCAGCTTCGGGACAGGAGATTACGAGCAGTACTTC
NA,TRBJ2-6,15,NA,TRBV19,CASSIGSGGANVLTF,TGTGCCAGTAGTATTGGATCGGGTGGGGCCAACGTCCTGACTTTC
NA,TRBJ1-5,15,NA,TRBV30,CAWSGTTFSNQPQHF,TGTGCCTGGAGCGGTACGACATTTAGCAATCAGCCCCAGCATTTT
NA,TRBJ2-5,15,NA,TRBV4-2,CASSQAWGSQETQYF,TGTGCCAGCAGCCAAGCATGGGGCTCCCAAGAGACCCAGTACTTC
NA,TRBJ2-7,15,NA,TRBV6-5,CATLRGRGYGYEQYF,TGTGCCACCCTGAGGGGGAGGGGTTATGGCTACGAGCAGTACTTC
NA,TRBJ1-1,14,NA,TRBV5-1,CASSLTAGGSEAFF,TGCGCCAGCAGCTTGACCGCAGGTGGCTCTGAAGCTTTCTTT
NA,TRBJ1-4,15,once,TRBV2,CASSGEQGRNEKLFF,TGTGCCAGCAGTGGGGAACAGGGCCGAAATGAAAAACTGTTTTTT
NA,TRBJ1-4,13,NA,TRBV10-1,CASSSGGREKLFF,TGCGCCAGCAGTTCGGGGGGCAGAGAAAAACTGTTTTTT
NA,TRBJ1-6,14,once,TRBV19,CASTPWGRNSPLHF,TGTGCCAGTACTCCGTGGGGCCGAAATTCACCCCTCCACTTT
NA,TRBJ1-1,13,NA,TRBV11-1,CASRAGGHEEAFF,TGTGCCAGCAGGGCGGGGGGACATGAAGAAGCTTTCTTT
TRBD1,TRBJ2-1,14,once,TRBV27,CASSWGQVSNEQFF,TGTGCCAGCAGTTGGGGACAGGTGAGCAATGAGCAGTTCTTC
TRBD2,TRBJ2-1,15,NA,TRBV6-4,CASSDEAGAYNEQFF,TGTGCCAGCAGTGACGAAGCGGGAGCGTACAATGAGCAGTTCTTC
NA,TRBJ1-4,15,NA,TRBV11-2,CASSLRGTTNEKLFF,TGTGCCAGCAGCTTGCGCGGTACAACTAATGAAAAACTGTTTTTT
NA,TRBJ1-2,14,NA,TRBV11-2,CASSFGESNYGYTF,TGTGCCAGCAGCTTCGGGGAATCTAACTATGGCTACACCTTC
TRBD2,TRBJ2-7,16,NA,TRBV4-2,CASSQDFSGGRYEQYF,TGTGCCAGCAGCCAAGATTTTAGCGGGGGGAGGTACGAGCAGTACTTC
TRBD2,TRBJ2-3,17,once,TRBV28,CASSPAWGGVSTDTQYF,TGTGCCAGCAGTCCAGCATGGGGGGGGGTAAGCACAGATACGCAGTATTTT
NA,TRBJ2-7,14,NA,TRBV28,CASSWGTLTYEQYF,TGTGCCAGCAGTTGGGGGACATTAACCTACGAGCAGTACTTC
TRBD1,TRBJ1-1,18,once,TRBV28,CASSPGLGTDFLNTEAFF,TGTGCCAGCAGTCCGGGCTTGGGGACAGACTTCTTGAACACTGAAGCTTTCTTT
TRBD1,TRBJ1-2,18,NA,TRBV6-6,CASSLTSGQGHIYHGYTF,TGTGCCAGCAGTCTTACTTCGGGACAGGGACATATATACCATGGCTACACCTTC
TRBD1,TRBJ2-2,16,NA,TRBV28,CASSLGTEENTGELFF,TGTGCCAGCAGTTTGGGGACAGAAGAGAACACCGGGGAGCTGTTTTTT
TRBD1,TRBJ1-2,13,NA,TRBV28,CASFGTAPLSGTF,TGTGCCAGCTTCGGGACAGCCCCTTTGTCCGGCACCTTC
NA,TRBJ2-7,15,NA,TRBV7-2,CASSLARRLTYEQYF,TGTGCCAGCAGCTTAGCTCGGCGGTTGACCTACGAGCAGTACTTC
NA,TRBJ1-2,13,NA,TRBV29-1,CSVLIGAGYGYTF,TGCAGCGTTCTAATAGGTGCAGGATATGGCTACACCTTC
NA,TRBJ2-1,12,NA,TRBV27,CASSLGSRGQFF,TGTGCCAGCAGTTTAGGGTCTAGGGGGCAGTTCTTC
TRBD1,TRBJ1-6,16,NA,TRBV5-1,CASSVGTGLENSPLHF,TGCGCCAGCAGCGTCGGGACAGGGCTAGAGAATTCACCCCTCCACTTT
TRBD2,TRBJ2-1,17,NA,TRBV3-1/TRBV3-2,CASSQEAGGRLRNEQFF,TGTGCCAGCAGCCAAGAAGCAGGCGGGAGGTTAAGGAATGAGCAGTTCTTC
TRBD2,TRBJ2-3,15,NA,TRBV6-5,CASSSVAGGLNTQYF,TGTGCCAGCAGTTCGGTAGCGGGGGGGCTAAATACGCAGTATTTT
NA,TRBJ1-6,15,NA,TRBV5-1,CASTLGSGFNSPLHF,TGCGCCAGCACCCTGGGGTCAGGGTTTAATTCACCCCTCCACTTT
TRBD1,TRBJ1-5,14,NA,TRBV28,CASSPGTAVQPQHF,TGTGCCAGCAGCCCGGGGACAGCGGTACAGCCCCAGCATTTT
TRBD2,TRBJ2-7,13,NA,TRBV7-3,CASSLGRASEQYF,TGTGCCAGCAGCTTAGGGAGGGCCAGTGAGCAGTACTTC
TRBD1,TRBJ1-2,14,NA,TRBV18,CASSPGQAFYGYTF,TGTGCCAGCTCACCGGGACAGGCGTTCTATGGCTACACCTTC